Following are 16 T cell receptor beta chains from one sample sequenced in a study of graft-versus-host responses after intestinal transplantation. This table comes from immunoSEQ multiplex PCR, and its TCRdb copy is limited to in-frame clones, with some not included. The sample has tens of thousands of clones, approximately 89% seen once; the top ten hold about 5.1%. The input for sequencing was PBMCs, taken roughly 64 days after intestinal transplantation. These receptor sequences come from a human patient who received an intestinal transplant, so some T cells may come from the graft donor.

The V and J genes are TRBV7-2 and TRBJ1-1, with a possible D match to TRBD1 (5 bases). The CDR3 sequence is 16 residues long. V was clipped by 5 bases and J by 5 bases, with 21 bases between them. CDR1 SGHTA and CDR2 FQGNSA come from the germline V gene. In DNA form, the CDR3 reads TGTGCCAGCAGCGGACAAACGGCCTTCGGAAGGACTGAAGCTTTCTTT. Residues: CASSGQTAFGRTEAFF. The complete variable domain, with remaining parts taken from reference TRBV7-2 and TRBJ1-1, reads GAGVSQSPSNKVTEKGKDVELRCDPISGHTALYWYRQSLGQGLEFLIYFQGNSAPDKSGLPSDRFSAERTGGSVSTLTIQRTQQEDSAVYLCASSGQTAFGRTEAFFGQGTRLTVV.

The CDR3 is CAWRGQGMSYEQYF. DNA for the CDR3: TGTGCCTGGCGGGGGCAGGGGATGTCCTACGAGCAGTACTTC. The rearrangement links TRBV30 to TRBJ2-7; D is tentatively TRBD1 or TRBD2 (6 bases each). CDR3 length: 14 amino acids. Trimming shortened V by 5 bases and J by 1 base, and 15 bases separated the two germline ends. Germline values: CDR1 GTSNPN, CDR2 SVGIG (reference sequence). Combining the CDR3 with reference TRBV30 and TRBJ2-7 gives the whole variable domain SQTIHQWPATLVQPVGSPLSLECTVEGTSNPNLYWYRQAAGRGLQLLFYSVGIGQISSEVPQNLSASRPQDRQFILSSKKLLLSDSGFYLCAWRGQGMSYEQYFGPGTRLTVT.

This sequence joins TRBV4-3 and TRBJ2-6; TRBD1 aligns across 7 bases. V lost 0 bases and J lost 0; bases outside the gene matches: 8. CDR1 and CDR2 (germline): LGHNA, YSLEER. This CDR3 region has 19 residues. In DNA, the CDR3 is TGCGCCAGCAGCCAAGATTTGAGAGGGGACAGCTCTGGGGCCAACGTCCTGACTTTC. This translates into CASSQDLRGDSSGANVLTF.

V is TRBV23-1 and J is TRBJ1-2; no clear D. TRBV23-1 is designated an ORF whose function remains uncertain. The CDR3 consists of 14 residues. V was shortened by 4 bases and J by 4 bases, with 13 bases between the two germline ends. The CDR3 DNA reads TGCGCCAGCAGTCCCGGAGGGCGTCCCTATGGCTACACCTTC. Protein: CASSPGGRPYGYTF.

The V call is TRBV4-3, the J call TRBJ2-5; 12 bases map to TRBD1. Germline trimming cut 0 bases from V and 4 bases from J; bases unmatched to any gene: 6. The V gene's germline CDR1 is LGHNA and CDR2 YSLEER. The CDR3 has 17 amino acids. The CDR3 DNA is TGCGCCAGCAGCCAAGAGGTCCCGGGACAGGGGGCAGAGACCCAGTACTTC. Translated: CASSQEVPGQGAETQYF.

This chain links TRBV6-4 with TRBJ2-2, with 11 bases that match TRBD2. Per the germline V gene, CDR1 is MRHNA and CDR2 is SNTAGT. V dropped 2 bases and J dropped 1; count of bases not matched to a gene: 0. The length of the CDR3 is 16 residues. CDR3 sequence reads: CASSDTSGGNTGELFF. Here the CDR3 DNA reads TGTGCCAGCAGTGACACTAGCGGGGGGAACACCGGGGAGCTGTTTTTT.

This clone was counted only a few times. The chain is built from TRBV4-1 and TRBJ2-5; 10 positions agree with TRBD1. With V trimmed by 3 bases and J by 5 bases, 3 bases remained unmatched. The CDR3 sequence is 14 residues long. From germline, CDR1 is MGHRA and CDR2 YSYEKL. The CDR3 coding sequence is TGCGCCAGCAGCCAGACGGGACAGGGGGAGACCCAGTACTTC. It is translated as CASSQTGQGETQYF.

In DNA form, the CDR3 reads TGTGCCAGCTCACCGGGACAGGGAGGAGAGACCCAGTACTTC. Translation gives CASSPGQGGETQYF. J is TRBJ2-5 and V is TRBV18; 9 nucleotides line up with TRBD1. CDR3 size: 14 residues. Trimming took 3 bases from V and 4 from J; bases not matched to a gene: 3. CDR1 and CDR2 from the germline V gene are KGHSH and LQKENI.

The V gene is TRBV30, the J gene TRBJ1-1; D is possibly TRBD1 (5 bases). CDR3 length equals 15 residues. Trimming stripped 4 bases from V and 5 bases from J, with 20 bases between. Germline CDR1 reads GTSNPN; CDR2 reads SVGIG (reference sequence). Written as DNA, the CDR3 is TGTGCCTGGAACCAACCCCCGGGGGGATGGACTGAAGCTTTCTTT. Translating it yields CAWNQPPGGWTEAFF.

This rearrangement joins TRBV7-9 to TRBJ2-2, with 7 bases that match TRBD1. Germline lookup yields CDR1 SEHNR and CDR2 FQNEAQ (reference sequence). The CDR3 is 16 residues long. After removal of 2 bases from V and 4 bases from J, the junction contained 7 bases not matched to a gene. The CDR3 region is CASSLLGQGVTGELFF. The CDR3 DNA reads as TGTGCCAGCAGCTTATTGGGCCAGGGGGTCACCGGGGAGCTGTTTTTT.

This clone has only one observation. The chain couples TRBV7-8 to TRBJ2-2; tentatively, D is TRBD2 (5 bases). The V end was cut by 0 bases, the J end by 6 bases, with 5 bases between. The CDR3 is made up of 13 amino acids. Germline V gene sequence: CDR1 SGHVS, CDR2 FQNEAQ. This CDR3 is CASSLAGAGELFF. CDR3 coding DNA: TGTGCCAGCAGCTTAGCCGGGGCCGGGGAGCTGTTTTTT.

This sequence joins TRBV13 and TRBJ1-1; no clear D. The CDR3 extends over 13 amino acids. V lost 3 bases and J lost 4, with 9 bases in between. CDR1 is PRHDT, CDR2 FYEKMQ, per germline (reference sequence). For the CDR3, the DNA is TGTGCCAGCAGCTTCGGTGTGGTCACTGAAGCTTTCTTT. It translates to CASSFGVVTEAFF.

This clone was observed once. The rearrangement joins TRBV7-9 to TRBJ2-5; TRBD2 matches 9 bases. The CDR3 is 16 amino acids. Germline lookup yields CDR1 SEHNR and CDR2 FQNEAQ (reference sequence). Losses at the gene ends were 2 bases for V and 2 bases for J; bases not matched to a gene: 6. The CDR3 DNA sequence: TGTGCCAGCAGCTTATCCCTAGCGGGGTATCAAGAGACCCAGTACTTC. As protein: CASSLSLAGYQETQYF. The entire variable domain, with the rest obtained from reference TRBV7-9 and TRBJ2-5, is as follows: DTGVSQNPRHKITKRGQNVTFRCDPISEHNRLYWYRQTLGQGPEFLTYFQNEAQLEKSRLLSDRFSAERPKGSFSTLEIQRTEQGDSAMYLCASSLSLAGYQETQYFGPGTRLLVL.

The chain employs TRBV7-6 and TRBJ1-1; 9 bases are shared with TRBD1. The trim removed 1 base at V and 3 bases at J, leaving 0 bases unmatched. Germline V CDR1 and CDR2: SGHVS, FNYEAQ. The CDR3 spans 14 residues. CDR3 loop: CASSLGTGDTEAFF. CDR3 nucleotide sequence: TGTGCCAGCAGCTTAGGGACAGGGGACACTGAAGCTTTCTTT.

This chain joins TRBV19 and TRBJ2-6; weak D call: TRBD2 (6 bases). The V end was cut by 3 bases, the J end by 9 bases, with 9 bases between. CDR1 and CDR2 (germline): LNHDA, SQIVND (reference sequence). The CDR3 consists of 13 residues. The DNA of the CDR3 is TGTGCCAGTAGTATGGGAGGAGGCAACGTCCTGACTTTC. Translated, it gives CASSMGGGNVLTF. Complete variable domain (other parts from reference TRBV19 and TRBJ2-6): DGGITQSPKYLFRKEGQNVTLSCEQNLNHDAMYWYRQDPGQGLRLIYYSQIVNDFQKGDIAEGYSVSREKKESFPLTVTSAQKNPTAFYLCASSMGGGNVLTFGAGSRLTVL.

The gene calls are TRBV7-2 and TRBJ2-7; the D call may be TRBD1 or TRBD2 (5 bases each). The CDR3 runs 17 residues. V lost 1 base and J lost 3, with 19 bases in between. Germline V gene sequence: CDR1 SGHTA, CDR2 FQGNSA. The CDR3 coding sequence is TGTGCCAGCAGCTTAGGATGGGGGTTCGGTCAAAGCTACGAGCAGTACTTC. It encodes CASSLGWGFGQSYEQYF. Complete variable domain (other parts from reference TRBV7-2 and TRBJ2-7): GAGVSQSPSNKVTEKGKDVELRCDPISGHTALYWYRQSLGQGLEFLIYFQGNSAPDKSGLPSDRFSAERTGGSVSTLTIQRTQQEDSAVYLCASSLGWGFGQSYEQYFGPGTRLTVT.